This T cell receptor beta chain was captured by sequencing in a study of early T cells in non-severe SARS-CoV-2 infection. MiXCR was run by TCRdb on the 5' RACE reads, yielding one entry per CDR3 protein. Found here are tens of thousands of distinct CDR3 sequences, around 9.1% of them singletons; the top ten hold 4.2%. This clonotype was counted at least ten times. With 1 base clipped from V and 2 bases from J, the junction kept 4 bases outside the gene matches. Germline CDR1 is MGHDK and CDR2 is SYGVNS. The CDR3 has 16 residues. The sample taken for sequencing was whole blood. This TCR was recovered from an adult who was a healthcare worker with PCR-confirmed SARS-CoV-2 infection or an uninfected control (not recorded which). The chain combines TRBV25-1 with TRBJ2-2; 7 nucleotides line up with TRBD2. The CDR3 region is CASSEFGGENTGELFF. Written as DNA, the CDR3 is TGTGCCAGCAGTGAATTTGGGGGGGAAAACACCGGGGAGCTGTTTTTT. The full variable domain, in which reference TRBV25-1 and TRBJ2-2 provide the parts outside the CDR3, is EADIYQTPRYLVIGTGKKITLECSQTMGHDKMYWYQQDPGMELHLIHYSYGVNSTEKGDLSSESTVSRIRTEHFPLTLESARPSHTSQYLCASSEFGGENTGELFFGEGSRLTVL.